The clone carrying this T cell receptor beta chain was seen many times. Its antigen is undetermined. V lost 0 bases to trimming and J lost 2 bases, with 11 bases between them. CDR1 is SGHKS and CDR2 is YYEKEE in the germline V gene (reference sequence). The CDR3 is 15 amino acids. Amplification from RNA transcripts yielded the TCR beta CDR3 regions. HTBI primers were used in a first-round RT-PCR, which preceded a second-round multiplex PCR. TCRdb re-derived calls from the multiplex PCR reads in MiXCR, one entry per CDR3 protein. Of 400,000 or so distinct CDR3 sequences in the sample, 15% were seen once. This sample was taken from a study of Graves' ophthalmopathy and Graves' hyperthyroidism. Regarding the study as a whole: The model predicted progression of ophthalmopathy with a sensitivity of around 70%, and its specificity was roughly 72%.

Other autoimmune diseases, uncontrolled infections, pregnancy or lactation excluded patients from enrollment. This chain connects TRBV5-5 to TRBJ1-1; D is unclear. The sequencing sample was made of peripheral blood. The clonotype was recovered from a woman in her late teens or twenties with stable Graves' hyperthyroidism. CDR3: CASSLARASNTEAFF. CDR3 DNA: TGTGCCAGCAGCTTGGCGAGAGCATCAAACACTGAAGCTTTCTTT.